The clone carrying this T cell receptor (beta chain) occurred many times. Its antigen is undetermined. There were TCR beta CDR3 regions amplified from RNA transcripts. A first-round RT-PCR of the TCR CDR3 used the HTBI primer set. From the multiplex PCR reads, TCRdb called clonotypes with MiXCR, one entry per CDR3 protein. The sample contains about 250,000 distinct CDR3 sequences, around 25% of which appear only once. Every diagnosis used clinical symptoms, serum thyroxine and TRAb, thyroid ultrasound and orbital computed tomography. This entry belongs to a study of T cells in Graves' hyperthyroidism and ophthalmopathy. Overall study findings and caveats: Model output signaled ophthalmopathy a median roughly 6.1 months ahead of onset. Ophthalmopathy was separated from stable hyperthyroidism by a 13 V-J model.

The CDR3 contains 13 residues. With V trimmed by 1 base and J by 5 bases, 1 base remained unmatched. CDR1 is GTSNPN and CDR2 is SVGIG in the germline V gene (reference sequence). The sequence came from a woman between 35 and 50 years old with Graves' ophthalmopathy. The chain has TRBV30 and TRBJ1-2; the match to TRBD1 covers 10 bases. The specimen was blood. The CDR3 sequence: CAWSGDRGYGYTF. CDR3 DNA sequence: TGTGCCTGGAGTGGGGACAGGGGTTATGGCTACACCTTC.